This is a list of T cell receptor beta chains from one sample in a study of spatial heterogeneity in lung cancer. From the 5' RACE reads, TCRdb called clonotypes with MiXCR, one entry per CDR3 protein. Of tens of thousands of distinct CDR3 sequences listed, under 7.5% are singletons. The specimen comprised PBMCs, sampled at surgery. The receptors stem from a female donor with early-stage non-small cell lung cancer. The CDR3 runs from the conserved cysteine through the conserved F or W. A D gene is named only where the DNA matches it firmly. The size field is filled for only some rows; it gives once, few, many or a size class.

clone_size d_call j_call v_call cdr3_nt cdr3_aa
many . TRBJ1-1 TRBV28 TGTGCCAGCGGAGGCAGGGAAGGCACTGAAGCTTTCTTT CASGGREGTEAFF
. . TRBJ1-5 TRBV5-5 TGTGCCAGCAGCTTGAGCTGGGGCAGATCCAATCAGCCCCAGCATTTT CASSLSWGRSNQPQHF
. TRBD1 TRBJ2-1 TRBV20-1 TGCAGTGCTAGGGCGGCGACAGGGGGAATTTACAATGAGCAGTTCTTC CSARAATGGIYNEQFF
. . TRBJ1-4 TRBV20-1 TGCAGTGCTCGTGCAACTAATGAAAAACTGTTTTTT CSARATNEKLFF
many . TRBJ2-3 TRBV4-1 TGCGCCAGCAGCCAGGAGACGGCAGATACGCAGTATTTT CASSQETADTQYF
many TRBD2 TRBJ2-5 TRBV6-5 TGTGCCAGCAGTCTCCCGGCGACTAGCGGTGAAGAGACCCAGTACTTC CASSLPATSGEETQYF
many TRBD1 TRBJ2-5 TRBV5-1 TGCGCCAGCACCCGGGACAGGGGACAAGAGACCCAGTACTTC CASTRDRGQETQYF
many . TRBJ1-1 TRBV19 TGTGCCAGTAGTATAGGGGACGAAGCTTTCTTT CASSIGDEAFF
. . TRBJ1-6 TRBV20-1 TGCAGTGCTAGCATGGGGTTGGCTTCACCCCTCCACTTT CSASMGLASPLHF
. . TRBJ2-2 TRBV7-2 TGTGCCAGCAGCATGAGCTATTCTACTTTCAGGACCGGGGAGCTGTTTTTT CASSMSYSTFRTGELFF
few . TRBJ1-1 TRBV18 TGTGCCAGCTCACCCCTCGGACAGAACACTGAAGCTTTCTTT CASSPLGQNTEAFF
many . TRBJ2-3 TRBV4-1 TGCGCCAGCAGCCAAGGCCCAGCCAGGGGCACAGATACGCAGTATTTT CASSQGPARGTDTQYF
. TRBD1 TRBJ1-6 TRBV2 TGTGCCACCACTCCCTGGACAGGGAATTCACCCCTCCACTTT CATTPWTGNSPLHF
many TRBD1 TRBJ2-7 TRBV28 TGTGCCAGCTGCGGGACAGGGGGCTGGCGGGGGGCCTACGAGCAGTACTTC CASCGTGGWRGAYEQYF
many . TRBJ1-5 TRBV12-5 TGTGCTAGTGGTTTCGAACAGCCCCAGCATTTT CASGFEQPQHF
many . TRBJ2-2 TRBV29-1 TGCAGCGTTGGACAGAATCTAGGCGGGGAGCTGTTTTTT CSVGQNLGGELFF
many TRBD2 TRBJ2-3 TRBV20-1 TGCAGTGCCCTGCGACTAGCGGGGATCACAGATACGCAGTATTTT CSALRLAGITDTQYF
many . TRBJ1-3 TRBV15 TGTGCCACCAGCTTACAGACAGCTGGAAACACCATATATTTT CATSLQTAGNTIYF
few . TRBJ2-7 TRBV28 TGTGCCAGCAGTTTATTACCAGGGAAGTCCTACGAGCAGTACTTC CASSLLPGKSYEQYF
many TRBD2 TRBJ2-1 TRBV12-3/TRBV12-4 TGTGCCAGCAGCCCGAGGGAGGGCGGGCAGTTCTTC CASSPREGGQFF
many . TRBJ1-2 TRBV29-1 TGCAGCGTTCAAAACAGCAATGGCTACACCTTC CSVQNSNGYTF
few . TRBJ1-4 TRBV28 TGTGCCAGCAGTCCGAACAGGGAAGGAGGAGAAAAACTGTTTTTT CASSPNREGGEKLFF
many . TRBJ1-5 TRBV7-2 TGTGCCAGCAGCTCCGGGAGTCCGAATCAGCCCCAGCATTTT CASSSGSPNQPQHF
few TRBD1 TRBJ2-7 TRBV4-1 TGCGCCAGCAGCTTAGACAGGGTTTGGGGCGAGCAGTACTTC CASSLDRVWGEQYF
few . TRBJ1-6 TRBV5-1 TGCGCCAGCAGCTTGACCTTGGCGGGTCAGGCCCTCCACTTT CASSLTLAGQALHF
. TRBD1 TRBJ2-1 TRBV11-3 TGTGCCAGCAGCTTAGTGGGGACAGGCGGGAATGAGCAGTTCTTC CASSLVGTGGNEQFF
many . TRBJ2-3 TRBV2 TGTGCCAGCATCTGGACTAAGAGCACAGATACGCAGTATTTT CASIWTKSTDTQYF
. TRBD1 TRBJ1-4 TRBV18 TGTGCCAGCTCACCACCGGGACAGGCGGGTGAAAAACTGTTTTTT CASSPPGQAGEKLFF
few . TRBJ2-6 TRBV12-3/TRBV12-4 TGTGCCAGCAGTCCGACAGTCCCTGGGGCCAACGTCCTGACTTTC CASSPTVPGANVLTF
many TRBD2 TRBJ2-5 TRBV3-1 TGTGCCAGCAGCCTGAGCTTAGCGGGGGTAGAGACCCAGTACTTC CASSLSLAGVETQYF
many . TRBJ2-2 TRBV19 TGTGCCAGTAGCCCTACTACACGAACCAACACCGGGGAGCTGTTTTTT CASSPTTRTNTGELFF
. TRBD2 TRBJ2-3 TRBV7-2 TGTGCCAGCAGCTTACAAGCGGGATCAAGCACAGATACGCAGTATTTT CASSLQAGSSTDTQYF
many TRBD1 TRBJ1-1 TRBV7-9 TGTGCCAGCAGCCGGACAGGGGCCAACACTGAAGCTTTCTTT CASSRTGANTEAFF
many . TRBJ1-5 TRBV20-1 TGCAGTGCTAGAGCAGGGATCAGCAATCAGCCCCAGCATTTT CSARAGISNQPQHF
many . TRBJ2-5 TRBV5-1 TGCGCCAGCAGCTTGCAGGCCAGTATTGGAGAGACCCAGTACTTC CASSLQASIGETQYF
many . TRBJ2-3 TRBV20-1 TGCAGTGCTAGTCAGACTCCCACAGATACGCAGTATTTT CSASQTPTDTQYF
many TRBD2 TRBJ2-3 TRBV6-2/TRBV6-3 TGTGCCAGCAGTTCTGGACTAGCGAAACAGTATTTT CASSSGLAKQYF
. . TRBJ2-7 TRBV6-2/TRBV6-3 TGTGCCAGCAGTTACAAAGGCCTCCTCGGACACGAGCAGTACTTC CASSYKGLLGHEQYF
many . TRBJ1-4 TRBV20-1 TGCAGTGCTAGCCGCCGTGCAACTAATGAAAAACTGTTTTTT CSASRRATNEKLFF
few . TRBJ1-1 TRBV5-5 TGTGCCAGCAGCTTAATGGAGATCGGGGGTGGCACTGAAGCTTTCTTT CASSLMEIGGGTEAFF
few . TRBJ1-4 TRBV20-1 TGCAGTGCTAGAGAACCGGAGGAAAAACTGTTTTTT CSAREPEEKLFF
many . TRBJ2-7 TRBV7-9 TGTGCCAGCGGGGGTCGTAGCTACGAGCAGTACTTC CASGGRSYEQYF
few TRBD1 TRBJ1-2 TRBV2 TGTGCCACCGAACCCGGGACAGGCTATGGCTACACCTTC CATEPGTGYGYTF
many TRBD1 TRBJ1-6 TRBV9 TGTGCCAGCAGCAGAGAAGACAGGGCGGACTATAATTCACCCCTCCACTTT CASSREDRADYNSPLHF
many TRBD2 TRBJ2-3 TRBV7-7 TGTGCCAGCAGCTTAGACAGCGGGGGGGCCCAGTATTTT CASSLDSGGAQYF
many TRBD1 TRBJ2-2 TRBV5-1 TGCGCCAGCAGCTTCTGGACAGGGACCGGGGAGCTGTTTTTT CASSFWTGTGELFF
few . TRBJ2-7 TRBV6-6 TGTGCCAGCAGCATGAGCTCCTACGAGCAGTACTTC CASSMSSYEQYF
. TRBD2 TRBJ2-5 TRBV6-2/TRBV6-3 TGTGCCAGCAGTATAGCGGGGGGCGACCAAGAGACCCAGTACTTC CASSIAGGDQETQYF
few . TRBJ2-3 TRBV5-6 TGTGCCAGCAGCTTGACAACACCTCGCAGCACAGATACGCAGTATTTT CASSLTTPRSTDTQYF
many . TRBJ1-1 TRBV18 TGTGCCAGCTCACCCCAAAGGAACACTGAAGCTTTCTTT CASSPQRNTEAFF
many TRBD2 TRBJ2-1 TRBV11-3 TGTGCCAGCAGCTTAGGGCGGGGGGCCAGGCACAATGAGCAGTTCTTC CASSLGRGARHNEQFF
. TRBD1 TRBJ1-6 TRBV2 TGTGCCAGCTCCGGGACAGGGGGTTCACCCCTCCACTTT CASSGTGGSPLHF
many . TRBJ1-1 TRBV14 TGTGCCAGCAGCCAATTGCAGGGCCCGAACACTGAAGCTTTCTTT CASSQLQGPNTEAFF
few TRBD2 TRBJ2-1 TRBV4-1 TGCGCCAGCAGCCAAGATGAGCGGGGGGGCCGCGAGCAGTTCTTC CASSQDERGGREQFF
few . TRBJ1-2 TRBV7-2 TGTGCCAGCAGCCGAAGGAGGGGGAACAACTATGGCTACACCTTC CASSRRRGNNYGYTF
few . TRBJ2-7 TRBV7-9 TGTGCCAGCAGCTTAGGGGCAGGGGTCTACGAGCAGTACTTC CASSLGAGVYEQYF
many . TRBJ1-4 TRBV7-2 TGTGCCAGCAGCTTTTCACCGGGACGGACCGCGAAACTGTTTTTT CASSFSPGRTAKLFF
many . TRBJ1-2 TRBV5-1 TGCGCCAGCAGCTTGATGATCCCGTACTATGGCTACACCTTC CASSLMIPYYGYTF
many . TRBJ1-2 TRBV21-1 TGTGCCAGCAGCGGACAGGGGGCGAGCGGCTATGGCTACACCTTC CASSGQGASGYGYTF
many . TRBJ2-3 TRBV29-1 TGCAGCCGGGGACTGGAACAACTCACAGATACGCAGTATTTT CSRGLEQLTDTQYF